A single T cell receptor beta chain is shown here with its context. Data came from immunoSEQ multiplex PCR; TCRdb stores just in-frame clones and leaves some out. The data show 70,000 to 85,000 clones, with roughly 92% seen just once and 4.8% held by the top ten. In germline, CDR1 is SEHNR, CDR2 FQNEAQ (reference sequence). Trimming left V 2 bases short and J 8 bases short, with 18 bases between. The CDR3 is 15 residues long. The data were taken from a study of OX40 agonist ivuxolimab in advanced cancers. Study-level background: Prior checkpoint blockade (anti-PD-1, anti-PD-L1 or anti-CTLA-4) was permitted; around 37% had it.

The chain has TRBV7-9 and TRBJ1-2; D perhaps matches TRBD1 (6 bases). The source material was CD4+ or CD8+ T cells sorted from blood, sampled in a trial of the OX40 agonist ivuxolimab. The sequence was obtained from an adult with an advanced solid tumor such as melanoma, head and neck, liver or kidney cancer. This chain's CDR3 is CASSLTGAMVAGYTF. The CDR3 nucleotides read TGTGCCAGCAGCTTAACGGGGGCCATGGTCGCGGGCTACACCTTC.